Shown below are 18 T cell receptor beta chains from a single sample sequenced in a study of T-cell memory formation after mild COVID-19. From the 5' RACE reads, TCRdb called clonotypes with MiXCR, one entry per CDR3 protein. The sample has roughly 140,000 distinct CDR3 sequences, 14% seen once. The material sequenced was PBMCs or a T cell subset sorted from them (not recorded which). These receptors originate from an adult woman who had mild COVID-19 (a few samples of this study predate the infection). Cell type and time point are not known.

The rearrangement joins TRBV10-3 to TRBJ1-2, with 7 positions matching TRBD1. Trimming removed 2 bases from V and 4 bases from J; junction bases left unmatched: 4. Germline loops: CDR1 ENHRY, CDR2 SYGVKD. CDR3 length: 14 amino acids. The CDR3 bases are TGTGCCATCAGTGAGCCAGACAGGGCCTATGGCTACACCTTC. Encoded protein: CAISEPDRAYGYTF.

CDR3 sequence: CSVGQNTEAFF. The CDR3, as DNA: TGCAGCGTTGGACAGAACACTGAAGCTTTCTTT. The chain joins TRBV29-1 to TRBJ1-1; no clear D gene. The CDR3 runs to 11 residues. From germline, CDR1 is SQVTM and CDR2 ANQGSEA. V was shortened by 4 bases and J by 1 base, with 4 bases between the two germline ends. The full variable domain, rest sourced from reference TRBV29-1 and TRBJ1-1, is SAVISQKPSRDICQRGTSLTIQCQVDSQVTMMFWYRQQPGQSLTLIATANQGSEATYESGFVIDKFPISRPNLTFSTLTVSNMSPEDSSIYLCSVGQNTEAFFGQGTRLTVV.

V and J are TRBV6-2 or TRBV6-3 and TRBJ2-2; D possibly matches TRBD1 or TRBD2 (5 bases each). The CDR3 is 16 residues long. Germline CDR1 and CDR2: MNHEY and SVGEGT. The V and J ends lost 7 bases and 6 bases respectively, with 21 bases between them. CDR3 residues: CASKGQTRGPPGELFF. CDR3 DNA sequence: TGTGCCAGCAAGGGCCAGACACGGGGACCTCCCGGGGAGCTGTTTTTT.

This clonotype has a count of ten or more. The genes are TRBV3-1 and TRBJ2-7; 10 positions agree with TRBD2. This CDR3 is 14 amino acids long. Germline V gene lookup returns CDR1 LGHDT and CDR2 YNNKEL (reference sequence). V lost 4 bases to trimming and J lost 3 bases; unmatched junction nucleotides: 3. DNA for the CDR3: TGTGCCAGCAGCCCTCTAGCGGGAGACTACGAGCAGTACTTC. Translation: CASSPLAGDYEQYF.

This clonotype appeared a few times. The V call is TRBV7-9, the J call TRBJ1-1; 8 bases agree with TRBD1. V was clipped by 2 bases and J by 2 bases; unmatched bases: 7. The germline gives CDR1 SEHNR, CDR2 FQNEAQ (reference sequence). This CDR3 is 16 amino acids long. This chain's CDR3 is CASSLTGTGENTEAFF. CDR3 DNA sequence: TGTGCCAGCAGCTTAACCGGGACAGGAGAAAACACTGAAGCTTTCTTT. Full variable domain (outside the CDR3, taken from reference TRBV7-9 and TRBJ1-1): DTGVSQNPRHKITKRGQNVTFRCDPISEHNRLYWYRQTLGQGPEFLTYFQNEAQLEKSRLLSDRFSAERPKGSFSTLEIQRTEQGDSAMYLCASSLTGTGENTEAFFGQGTRLTVV.

The CDR3 coding sequence is TGTGCCTGGAGGGGATTAGGACGGCAAGAGCAGTACTTC. Translated: CAWRGLGRQEQYF. J is TRBJ2-7 and V is TRBV30; D is undetermined. CDR1 is GTSNPN, CDR2 SVGIG, per germline (reference sequence). Trimming took 3 bases from V and 7 from J, leaving 16 bases between them. The CDR3 has 13 amino acids.

CDR3 residues: CASSSGPGQTYEQYF. CDR3 sequence (DNA): TGTGCCAGCAGCTCAGGACCGGGACAGACCTACGAGCAGTACTTC. The chain recombines TRBV11-2 with TRBJ2-7; 7 bases line up with TRBD1. The J segment lost 2 bases and the V segment lost 4 bases, leaving 8 bases of the junction unmatched. The CDR3 is 15 amino acids. CDR1 is SGHAT, CDR2 FQNNGV, per germline.

This clonotype was counted only a few times. The chain recombines TRBV19 with TRBJ1-1, with unresolved D. Per germline, CDR1 LNHDA and CDR2 SQIVND (reference sequence). Trimming removed 5 bases from V and 4 bases from J, with 14 bases in between. The CDR3 is 14 amino acids. The CDR3 protein is CASSQKKLATEAFF. The CDR3 region has the DNA TGTGCCAGTAGTCAAAAAAAGTTGGCCACTGAAGCTTTCTTT.

This clonotype turned up a few times. The chain is built from TRBV29-1 and TRBJ1-1; D is unresolved. Trimming removed 3 bases at V and 8 bases at J, with 10 bases between. This CDR3 has 11 residues. Germline lookup yields CDR1 SQVTM and CDR2 ANQGSEA. CDR3 nucleotides: TGCAGCGTTGATAACGGGATCGAAGCTTTCTTT. Translation gives CSVDNGIEAFF.

The J gene is TRBJ2-7, the V gene TRBV6-1; unclear D gene. CDR3 length equals 13 residues. Germline assignment: CDR1 MNHNS and CDR2 SASEGT. The V and J ends lost 1 base and 2 bases respectively, with 6 bases between them. The CDR3 sequence is CASSEEETYEQYF. As DNA, the CDR3 is TGTGCCAGCAGTGAAGAGGAAACCTACGAGCAGTACTTC.

This clonotype was detected only a few times. V usage is TRBV4-1 and J usage is TRBJ1-1; D is perhaps TRBD1 (6 bases). This CDR3 contains 14 residues. Trimming shortened V by 0 bases and J by 5 bases, and 10 bases separated the two germline ends. CDR1 and CDR2 from the germline V gene are MGHRA and YSYEKL. CDR3 sequence reads: CASSQEGHWTEAFF. The CDR3, as DNA: TGCGCCAGCAGCCAAGAGGGACATTGGACTGAAGCTTTCTTT.

This sequence joins TRBV27 and TRBJ1-5; 8 positions agree with TRBD1. This CDR3 is built from 15 residues. V shed 4 bases and J 4 bases; nucleotides not matched to a gene: 6. Germline loops: CDR1 MNHEY, CDR2 SMNVEV (reference sequence). This CDR3 reads CASSSGQGLNQPQHF. The CDR3 nucleotides read TGTGCCAGCAGTTCTGGACAGGGCCTTAATCAGCCCCAGCATTTT.

The chain recombines TRBV12-3 or TRBV12-4 with TRBJ1-5; D remains ambiguous. V was clipped by 4 bases and J by 0 bases, with 16 bases between them. CDR3 length: 17 amino acids. The CDR3: CASSSQESLYSNQPQHF. CDR3 in DNA: TGTGCCAGCAGTTCCCAGGAGTCACTGTATAGCAATCAGCCCCAGCATTTT.

V is TRBV7-9 and J is TRBJ1-1; the match to TRBD1 covers 8 bases. The V and J ends lost 4 bases and 1 base, in that order; junction bases with no gene match: 11. Germline CDR1 is SEHNR and CDR2 is FQNEAQ (reference sequence). This CDR3 is 17 amino acids long. The CDR3 region is CASSSHGGQAANTEAFF. Written as DNA, the CDR3 is TGTGCCAGCAGCTCGCACGGGGGACAGGCGGCGAACACTGAAGCTTTCTTT.

This clonotype has at least ten counts. The V call is TRBV9, the J call TRBJ2-7, with D perhaps TRBD1 (5 bases). Germline V lookup: CDR1 SGDLS, CDR2 YYNGEE. Trimming took 0 bases from V and 1 from J, leaving 8 bases between them. This CDR3 region has 14 residues. The CDR3 loop reads CASSVAAGSYEQYF. The CDR3 region has the DNA TGTGCCAGCAGCGTAGCGGCAGGGTCCTACGAGCAGTACTTC.

The chain couples TRBV24-1 to TRBJ2-1; 7 bases match TRBD1. Germline V gene sequence: CDR1 KGHDR, CDR2 SFDVKD. The length of the CDR3 is 17 residues. With V trimmed by 5 bases and J by 8 bases, 17 bases remained unmatched. For the CDR3, the DNA is TGTGCCACCAGTGCCCGGCCGGACAGGCGTTTTAGGGATGAGCAGTTCTTC. Its protein product is CATSARPDRRFRDEQFF.

In its sample, this clonotype was seen a few times. The chain employs TRBV20-1 and TRBJ2-5, with no clear D. Germline V gene lookup returns CDR1 DFQATT and CDR2 SNEGSKA (reference sequence). This CDR3 is built from 18 residues. V was clipped by 1 base and J by 1 base, with 22 bases between them. CDR3 protein: CSARGDGPRWGFQETQYF. As DNA, the CDR3 is TGCAGTGCTAGAGGAGATGGTCCTCGATGGGGTTTCCAAGAGACCCAGTACTTC.

This chain links TRBV19 with TRBJ2-3; maybe TRBD2 (6 bases). V lost 3 bases and J 0 bases, leaving 13 bases between the germline ends. CDR3 length equals 16 residues. The germline V gene has CDR1 LNHDA and CDR2 SQIVND (reference sequence). In nucleotides, the CDR3 is TGTGCCAGTAGTATGTCCGGGGGATTAAGCACAGATACGCAGTATTTT. Translating it yields CASSMSGGLSTDTQYF.